This T cell receptor beta chain is from a study of beta chain features in type 1 diabetes. Isolated RNA was reverse transcribed in full, so expressed TCRB transcripts were sequenced. Reads averaged about 1 million for stem cell-like memory T cell samples. Clones were read by immunoSEQ multiplex PCR, and TCRdb kept only the in-frame ones, dropping some. Among tens of thousands of clones listed, approximately 60% were seen once. For this clone: Its antigen is unidentified.

Findings of the study overall: Significant though moderate, a shortening of TCRB CDR3s appeared in all four CD4+ subsets of Type 1 diabetes patients. VDJ junctions from type 1 diabetes patients carried fewer insertions and larger deletions.

The CDR3 consists of 16 residues. Deletions cut 0 bases from V and 3 bases from J, with 14 bases between. CDR1 and CDR2 (germline): SGHRS, YFSETQ. The TCR sequence derives from a woman aged 25 to 45 with type 1 diabetes. The V and J genes are TRBV5-1 and TRBJ2-3; D is possibly TRBD2 (5 bases). Sequenced: stem cell memory CD4+ T cells from blood. CDR3 loop: CASSLAGGLWTDTQYF. The CDR3 DNA sequence: TGCGCCAGCAGCTTGGCCGGCGGACTCTGGACAGATACGCAGTATTTT.